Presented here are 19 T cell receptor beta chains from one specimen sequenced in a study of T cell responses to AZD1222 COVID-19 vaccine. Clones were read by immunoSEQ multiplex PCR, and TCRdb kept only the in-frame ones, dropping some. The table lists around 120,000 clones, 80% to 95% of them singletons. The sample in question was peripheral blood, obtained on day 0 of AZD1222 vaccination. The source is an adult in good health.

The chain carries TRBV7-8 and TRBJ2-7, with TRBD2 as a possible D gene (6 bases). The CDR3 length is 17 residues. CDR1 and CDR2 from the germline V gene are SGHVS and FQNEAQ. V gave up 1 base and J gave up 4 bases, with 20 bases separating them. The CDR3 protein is CASSLGPPLLAPYEQYF. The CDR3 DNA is TGTGCCAGCAGCTTAGGCCCCCCCCTCCTAGCGCCTTACGAGCAGTACTTC. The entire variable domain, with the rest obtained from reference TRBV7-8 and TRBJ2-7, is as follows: GAGVSQSPRYKVAKRGQDVALRCDPISGHVSLFWYQQALGQGPEFLTYFQNEAQLDKSGLPSDRFFAERPEGSVSTLKIQRTQQEDSAVYLCASSLGPPLLAPYEQYFGPGTRLTVT.

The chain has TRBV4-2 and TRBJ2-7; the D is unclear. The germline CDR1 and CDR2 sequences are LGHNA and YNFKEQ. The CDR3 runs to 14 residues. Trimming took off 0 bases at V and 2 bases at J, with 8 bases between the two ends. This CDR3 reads CASSQDIGAYEQYF. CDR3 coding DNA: TGTGCCAGCAGCCAAGATATCGGTGCCTACGAGCAGTACTTC.

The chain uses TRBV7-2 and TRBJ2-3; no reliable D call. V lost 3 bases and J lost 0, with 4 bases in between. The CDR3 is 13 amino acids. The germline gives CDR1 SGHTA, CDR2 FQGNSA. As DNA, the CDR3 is TGTGCCAGCAGCTTGGGTAGCACAGATACGCAGTATTTT. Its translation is CASSLGSTDTQYF.

The CDR3 nucleotides read TGTGCCAGCAGCTTGGGGTCTAGCGTGAGCACAGATACGCAGTATTTT. Protein product: CASSLGSSVSTDTQYF. The V and J genes are TRBV5-4 and TRBJ2-3; tentatively, D is TRBD2 (6 bases). The CDR3 covers 16 residues. Germline CDR1 is SGHNT and CDR2 is YYREEE (reference sequence). V lost 0 bases and J lost 0, with 11 bases in between.

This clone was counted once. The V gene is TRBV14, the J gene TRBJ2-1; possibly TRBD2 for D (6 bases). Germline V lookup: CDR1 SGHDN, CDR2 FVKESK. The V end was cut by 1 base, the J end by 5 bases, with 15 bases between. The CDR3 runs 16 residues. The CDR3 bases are TGTGCCAGCAGCCAAGCCTTTGGGGGGTTTAACAATGAGCAGTTCTTC. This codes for CASSQAFGGFNNEQFF.

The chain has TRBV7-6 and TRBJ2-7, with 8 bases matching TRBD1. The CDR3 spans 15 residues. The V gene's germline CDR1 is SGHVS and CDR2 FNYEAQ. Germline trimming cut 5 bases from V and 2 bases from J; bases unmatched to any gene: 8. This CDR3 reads CASSIETGVAYEQYF. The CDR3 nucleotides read TGTGCCAGCAGCATCGAGACAGGGGTGGCCTACGAGCAGTACTTC.

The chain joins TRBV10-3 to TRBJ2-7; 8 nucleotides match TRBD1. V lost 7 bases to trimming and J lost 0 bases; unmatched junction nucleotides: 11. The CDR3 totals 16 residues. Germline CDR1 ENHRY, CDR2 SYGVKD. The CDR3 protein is CAITQGGQAYSYEQYF. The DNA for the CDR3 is TGTGCCATCACCCAGGGGGGACAGGCCTACTCCTACGAGCAGTACTTC.

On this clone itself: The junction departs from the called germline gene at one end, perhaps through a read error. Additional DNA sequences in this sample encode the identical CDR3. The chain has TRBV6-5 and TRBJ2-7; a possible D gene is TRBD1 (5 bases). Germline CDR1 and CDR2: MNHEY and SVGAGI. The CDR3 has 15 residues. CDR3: CASSSDRLNTYEQYF. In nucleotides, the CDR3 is TGTGCCAGCAGTTCAGACAGATTAAACACCTACGAGCAATACTTC.

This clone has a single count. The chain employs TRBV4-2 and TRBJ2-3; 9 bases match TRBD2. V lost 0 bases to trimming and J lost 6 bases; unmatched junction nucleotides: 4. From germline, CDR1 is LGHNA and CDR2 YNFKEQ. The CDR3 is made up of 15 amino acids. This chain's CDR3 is CASSQESGRPDTQYF. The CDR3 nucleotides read TGTGCCAGCAGCCAAGAAAGCGGGAGGCCCGATACGCAGTATTTT.

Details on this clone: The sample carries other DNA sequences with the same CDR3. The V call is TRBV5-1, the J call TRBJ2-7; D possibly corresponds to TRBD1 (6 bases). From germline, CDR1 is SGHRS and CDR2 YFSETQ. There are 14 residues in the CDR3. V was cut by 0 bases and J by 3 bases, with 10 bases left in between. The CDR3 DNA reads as TGCGCCAGCAGCTTGGGACAGGACCTCTACGAGCAGTACTTC. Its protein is CASSLGQDLYEQYF.

CDR3 nucleotide sequence: TGTGCCAGCAGCCAAGTTGGGGCCAGATTAGCCAAAAACATTCAGTACTTC. The encoded protein is CASSQVGARLAKNIQYF. V usage is TRBV14 and J usage is TRBJ2-4; D may be TRBD1 (5 bases). V was pared by 1 base and J by 0 bases, with 13 bases between. Germline CDR1 and CDR2: SGHDN and FVKESK. This CDR3 comprises 17 residues.

The CDR3 protein is CASSLLGQAYGYTF. The CDR3 DNA is TGCGCCAGCAGCTTATTGGGACAGGCCTATGGCTACACCTTC. The chain joins TRBV5-1 to TRBJ1-2, with 8 bases matching TRBD1. The germline CDR1 and CDR2 sequences are SGHRS and YFSETQ. This CDR3 spans 14 amino acids. The V gene end was trimmed by 2 bases and the J gene end by 4 bases; junction bases not matched to a gene: 4. The full variable domain, completed using reference TRBV5-1 and TRBJ1-2, is KAGVTQTPRYLIKTRGQQVTLSCSPISGHRSVSWYQQTPGQGLQFLFEYFSETQRNKGNFPGRFSGRQFSNSRSEMNVSTLELGDSALYLCASSLLGQAYGYTFGSGTRLTVV.

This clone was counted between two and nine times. CDR3 loop: CASSLAQGAGTEAFF. In DNA, the CDR3 is TGTGCCAGCAGCTTAGCGCAGGGGGCCGGTACTGAAGCTTTCTTT. The rearrangement uses TRBV7-9 and TRBJ1-1; 8 nucleotides agree with TRBD1. V gave up 0 bases and J gave up 5 bases; unmatched junction bases: 5. CDR3 length equals 15 residues. Germline CDR1 and CDR2: SEHNR and FQNEAQ (reference sequence).

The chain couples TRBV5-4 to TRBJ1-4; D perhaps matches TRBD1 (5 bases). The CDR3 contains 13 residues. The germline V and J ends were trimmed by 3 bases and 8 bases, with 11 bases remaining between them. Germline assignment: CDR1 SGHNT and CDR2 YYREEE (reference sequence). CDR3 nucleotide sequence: TGTGCCAGCAGCTCCGGACAACAGGAAAAACTGTTTTTT. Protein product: CASSSGQQEKLFF.

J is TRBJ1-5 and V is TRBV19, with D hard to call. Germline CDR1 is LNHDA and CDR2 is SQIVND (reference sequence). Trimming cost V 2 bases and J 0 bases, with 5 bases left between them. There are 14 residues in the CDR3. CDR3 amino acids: CASSINYSNQPQHF. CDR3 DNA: TGTGCCAGTAGTATAAACTATAGCAATCAGCCCCAGCATTTT.

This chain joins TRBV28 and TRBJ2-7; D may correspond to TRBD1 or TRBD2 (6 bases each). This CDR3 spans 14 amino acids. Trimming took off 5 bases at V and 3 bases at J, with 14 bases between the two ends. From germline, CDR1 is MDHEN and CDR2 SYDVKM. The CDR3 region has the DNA TGTGCCAGCAGTCTTACAGGGAGGAACTACGAGCAGTACTTC. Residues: CASSLTGRNYEQYF.

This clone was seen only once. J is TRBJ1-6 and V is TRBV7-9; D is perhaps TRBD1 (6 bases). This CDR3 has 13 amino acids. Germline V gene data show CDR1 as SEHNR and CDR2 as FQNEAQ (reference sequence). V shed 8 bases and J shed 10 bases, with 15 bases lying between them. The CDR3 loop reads CASSRGGLSPLHF. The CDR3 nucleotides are TGTGCCAGCTCGAGGGGGGGATTGTCACCCCTCCACTTT.

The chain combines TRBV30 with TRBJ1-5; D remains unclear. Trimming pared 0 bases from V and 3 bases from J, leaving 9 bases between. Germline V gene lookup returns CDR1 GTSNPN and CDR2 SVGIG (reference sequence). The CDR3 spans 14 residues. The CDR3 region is CAWSVLGNNQPQHF. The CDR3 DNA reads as TGTGCCTGGAGTGTACTGGGGAACAATCAGCCCCAGCATTTT.

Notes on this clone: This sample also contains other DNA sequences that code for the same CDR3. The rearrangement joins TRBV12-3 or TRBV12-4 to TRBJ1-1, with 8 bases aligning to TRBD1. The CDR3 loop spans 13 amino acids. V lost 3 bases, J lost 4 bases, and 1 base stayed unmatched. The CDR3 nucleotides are TGTGCCAGCAGTTTTACAGGGGGCACTGAAGCTTTCTTT. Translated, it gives CASSFTGGTEAFF.